One sample yielded the 12 T cell receptor beta chains listed below, sequenced in a study of cytomegalovirus exposure and HLA in healthy donors. PCR involved 60 Vbeta and 13 Jbeta primers. Sequencing used immunoSEQ multiplex PCR; TCRdb keeps in-frame clones, though not all of them. The profile covers around 140,000 clones, with around 80% appearing a single time and roughly 3.1% taken by the ten largest. What was sequenced was PBMCs. The receptors here all came from a man aged 18 to 35 in good health and CMV-seropositive.

To note about this clone: Additional DNA sequences in this sample encode the identical CDR3. The chain employs TRBV30 and TRBJ1-1, with a possible D match to TRBD1 (5 bases). Germline values: CDR1 GTSNPN, CDR2 SVGIG (reference sequence). Trimming pared 3 bases from V and 1 base from J, leaving 9 bases between. The CDR3 is made up of 13 amino acids. The DNA of the CDR3 is TGTGCCTGGAGCGGAACAGGGAACACTGAAGCTTTCTTT. Its translation: CAWSGTGNTEAFF.

The chain is built from TRBV5-1 and TRBJ2-7, with a possible D match to TRBD1 (5 bases). V lost 2 bases and J 2 bases, leaving 17 bases between the germline ends. The CDR3 consists of 16 residues. The germline gives CDR1 SGHRS, CDR2 YFSETQ. CDR3 residues: CASSFQDTGTTYEQYF. CDR3 coding DNA: TGCGCCAGCAGCTTTCAGGATACAGGAACTACCTACGAGCAGTACTTC.

This rearrangement joins TRBV4-2 to TRBJ1-2, with a weak D call TRBD1 (5 bases). This CDR3 spans 16 amino acids. Germline values: CDR1 LGHNA, CDR2 YNFKEQ. Trimming shortened V by 2 bases and J by 6 bases, and 19 bases separated the two germline ends. This chain's CDR3 is CASSQPGLPTYDGYTF. The CDR3 bases are TGTGCCAGCAGCCAACCGGGACTCCCGACGTACGATGGCTACACCTTC.

This chain connects TRBV28 to TRBJ1-5; a possible D gene is TRBD1 (6 bases). Deletions cut 7 bases from V and 5 bases from J, with 18 bases between. Germline V gene data show CDR1 as MDHEN and CDR2 as SYDVKM. This CDR3 has 15 residues. The CDR3 protein is CASKDTGIFHQPQHF. The CDR3 DNA reads TGTGCCAGCAAAGATACAGGGATTTTCCATCAGCCCCAGCATTTT. Looking up the rest from reference TRBV28 and TRBJ1-5 gives the full variable domain: DVKVTQSSRYLVKRTGEKVFLECVQDMDHENMFWYRQDPGLGLRLIYFSYDVKMKEKGDIPEGYSVSREKKERFSLILESASTNQTSMYLCASKDTGIFHQPQHFGDGTRLSIL.

This clone was seen just once. The chain employs TRBV25-1 and TRBJ2-1, with TRBD2 matching 7 bases. Trimming at V came to 2 bases and at J to 4 bases, leaving 2 bases not matched to a gene. The length of the CDR3 is 14 residues. Germline-derived CDR1 and CDR2 are MGHDK and SYGVNS. The CDR3 DNA follows: TGTGCCAGCAGTGAAGCGGGGGATTACAATGAGCAGTTCTTC. It specifies CASSEAGDYNEQFF.

The chain carries TRBV6-5 and TRBJ2-7; TRBD2 aligns across 9 bases. V shed 7 bases and J 7 bases; nucleotides not matched to a gene: 11. CDR3 length: 14 residues. Germline V gene data show CDR1 as MNHEY and CDR2 as SVGAGI. CDR3 DNA: TGTGCCAGCACCCTACTAGCGGGTCAGAGGGAGCAGTACTTC. Translation gives CASTLLAGQREQYF.

Of note for this clone: A read error may produce the germline difference seen at one junction end. V and J are TRBV7-7 and TRBJ2-5, with a tentative D call TRBD1 (5 bases). This CDR3 comprises 14 residues. The germline V gene has CDR1 SSHAT and CDR2 FNYEAQ (reference sequence). The CDR3 DNA follows: TGTGCTAGCAGCTTAGCCCAGGGTTTAGAGACCCAGTACTTC. Protein sequence: CASSLAQGLETQYF.

CDR3 residues: CASSRDRGSEQYF. CDR3 nucleotide sequence: TGTGCCAGCAGCCGGGACAGGGGATCGGAGCAGTACTTC. The V call is TRBV5-4, the J call TRBJ2-7; 10 bases align to TRBD1. CDR1 is SGHNT, CDR2 YYREEE, per germline (reference sequence). Trimming removed 4 bases from V and 7 bases from J; junction bases left unmatched: 5. CDR3 length: 13 amino acids.

The CDR3, as DNA: TGTGCCAGCAGCCAAGGGGGGCTAAGGGGAAAAAACATTCAGTACTTC. Its translation: CASSQGGLRGKNIQYF. The J gene is TRBJ2-4, the V gene TRBV14; a possible D gene is TRBD1 (6 bases). The CDR3 runs 16 residues. V dropped 1 base and J dropped 4 bases, with 14 bases sitting between them. Germline V gene data show CDR1 as SGHDN and CDR2 as FVKESK.

The chain uses TRBV19 and TRBJ1-1; 7 positions agree with TRBD1. Trimming removed 5 bases from V and 1 base from J; junction bases left unmatched: 4. The CDR3 length is 14 residues. Germline V lookup: CDR1 LNHDA, CDR2 SQIVND (reference sequence). CDR3 residues: CASSERQGNTEAFF. The CDR3 DNA follows: TGTGCCAGTAGTGAACGACAGGGGAACACTGAAGCTTTCTTT.

As regards this clone: This CDR3 is also generated by other DNA sequences in the sample. This chain connects TRBV2 to TRBJ2-3; 12 nucleotides line up with TRBD2. The CDR3 sequence is 15 residues long. V shed 4 bases, J shed 2 bases, and the junction held 1 base outside the gene matches. CDR1 SNHLY and CDR2 FYNNEI come from the germline V gene. This CDR3 reads CASSGLAGDTDTQYF. In DNA form, the CDR3 reads TGTGCCAGCAGTGGACTAGCGGGAGACACAGATACGCAGTATTTT.

This sequence joins TRBV6-5 and TRBJ1-5; D is possibly TRBD1 (6 bases). The CDR3 has 15 residues. Per the germline V gene, CDR1 is MNHEY and CDR2 is SVGAGI. V lost 2 bases, J lost 5 bases, and 13 bases lay in between. CDR3 amino acids: CASSYPSGAHQPQHF. CDR3 in DNA: TGTGCCAGCAGTTACCCGTCAGGGGCGCATCAGCCCCAGCATTTT.